Below, 16 T cell receptor beta chains from the same sample are listed, as sequenced in a study of T cells in Graves' hyperthyroidism and ophthalmopathy. Amplified regions were TCR beta CDR3 sequences from RNA transcripts. HTBI primers drove first-round RT-PCR of the TCR CDR3. TCRdb ran MiXCR on the multiplex PCR reads and lists one entry per CDR3 protein. This sample has about 840,000 distinct CDR3 sequences, with over 35% found just once. Sequenced sample: blood. These receptors were obtained from a man younger than 35 with Graves' hyperthyroidism.

This clonotype was observed many times. The chain couples TRBV7-2 to TRBJ1-2; D ambiguous. This CDR3 is built from 13 residues. Germline V CDR1 and CDR2: SGHTA, FQGNSA. V was shortened by 5 bases and J by 2 bases, with 9 bases between the two germline ends. The CDR3 DNA is TGTGCCAGCAGCCCTGCCTACAACTATGGCTACACCTTC. This sequence encodes CASSPAYNYGYTF. The whole variable domain, remainder taken from reference TRBV7-2 and TRBJ1-2, is GAGVSQSPSNKVTEKGKDVELRCDPISGHTALYWYRQSLGQGLEFLIYFQGNSAPDKSGLPSDRFSAERTGGSVSTLTIQRTQQEDSAVYLCASSPAYNYGYTFGSGTRLTVV.

This clonotype has just a few counts. The chain links TRBV20-1 to TRBJ2-2; D not certain. Germline CDR1 reads DFQATT; CDR2 reads SNEGSKA (reference sequence). There are 13 residues in the CDR3. V was shortened by 5 bases and J by 1 base, with 8 bases between the two germline ends. The CDR3 DNA follows: TGCAGTGCTGCCCACAGGAACACCGGGGAGCTGTTTTTT. Translation gives CSAAHRNTGELFF.

The rearrangement links TRBV9 to TRBJ2-2; D unclear. CDR3 length: 13 amino acids. The germline gives CDR1 SGDLS, CDR2 YYNGEE. The V end lost 4 bases, the J end lost 8 bases, and 12 bases lay between the germline ends. In DNA form, the CDR3 reads TGTGCCAGCAGCCTTCCGAGCGCGGGGGAGCTGTTTTTT. Translation: CASSLPSAGELFF.

V and J are TRBV7-2 and TRBJ1-6; 9 bases map to TRBD1. CDR3 length: 15 amino acids. With V trimmed by 5 bases and J by 10 bases, 9 bases remained unmatched. Germline CDR1 SGHTA, CDR2 FQGNSA. The CDR3: CASSVVQGADSPLHF. CDR3 sequence (DNA): TGTGCCAGCAGCGTAGTACAGGGGGCAGACTCACCCCTCCACTTT.

Worth noting for this clonotype: Since a much larger clone is just one base distant, this may be a read error. V and J are TRBV7-9 and TRBJ1-2; perhaps TRBD1 as D (6 bases). Germline V gene lookup returns CDR1 SEHNR and CDR2 FQNEAQ (reference sequence). CDR3 length: 12 amino acids. The CDR3 is CTSSPADSLYTF. In DNA form, the CDR3 reads TGTACCAGCAGCCCTGCGGACAGTCTCTACACCTTC.

This clonotype was counted between two and nine times. This chain connects TRBV4-3 to TRBJ2-6, with a tentative D call TRBD1 (6 bases). The V end lost 7 bases, the J end lost 3 bases, and 10 bases lay between the germline ends. This CDR3 has 14 amino acids. Germline assignment: CDR1 LGHNA and CDR2 YSLEER. CDR3 in DNA: TGCGCCAGCACCCACAGGGATGGGGCCAACGTCCTGACTTTC. Translated, it gives CASTHRDGANVLTF.

This clonotype was seen a few times. V usage is TRBV7-9 and J usage is TRBJ2-5, with D perhaps TRBD2 (5 bases). V shed 3 bases and J shed 5 bases, with 16 bases lying between them. Germline CDR1 and CDR2: SEHNR and FQNEAQ (reference sequence). This CDR3 contains 15 residues. The CDR3 coding sequence is TGTGCCAGCAGCTTTGGACCGACGGCGGGCGAGACCCAGTACTTC. Translated, it gives CASSFGPTAGETQYF. Looking up the rest from reference TRBV7-9 and TRBJ2-5 gives the full variable domain: DTGVSQNPRHKITKRGQNVTFRCDPISEHNRLYWYRQTLGQGPEFLTYFQNEAQLEKSRLLSDRFSAERPKGSFSTLEIQRTEQGDSAMYLCASSFGPTAGETQYFGPGTRLLVL.

Concerning this clonotype: In this CDR3 the conserved last residue, phenylalanine or tryptophan, is missing, so a read error is likely. The V and J genes are TRBV5-1 and TRBJ2-7; D is ambiguous. The CDR3 consists of 15 residues. Per the germline V gene, CDR1 is SGHRS and CDR2 is YFSETQ. The CDR3 coding sequence is TGTGCCAGCAGCCCCACCCCCTCGGTCGCCTACGAGCAGTACCTC. Translating gives CASSPTPSVAYEQYL.

This chain uses TRBV7-9 with TRBJ2-1; a possible D gene is TRBD2 (5 bases). The length of the CDR3 is 13 residues. Germline V lookup: CDR1 SEHNR, CDR2 FQNEAQ (reference sequence). V was cut by 4 bases and J by 5 bases, with 9 bases left in between. The DNA of the CDR3 is TGTGCCAGCAGCTCCGGACTGAACAATGAGCAGTTCTTC. Protein product: CASSSGLNNEQFF.

Details on this clonotype: Mismatch with germline at one junction end may stem from a read error. The J gene is TRBJ1-1, the V gene TRBV29-1; a possible D gene is TRBD1 (5 bases). This CDR3 has 13 amino acids. CDR1 is SQVTM, CDR2 ANQGSEA, per germline. The CDR3 bases are TGCAGCGTTGAAGGGCAGATGGACACTGAAGCTTCCTTT. Its translation: CSVEGQMDTEASF.

This clonotype has a handful of counts. The CDR3 ends on some other residue instead of the conserved phenylalanine or tryptophan, so this is likely a read error. The chain links TRBV5-6 to TRBJ1-5; D is undetermined. From germline, CDR1 is SGHDT and CDR2 YYEEEE. The CDR3 sequence is 13 residues long. Trimming removed 3 bases at V and 1 base at J, with 5 bases between. CDR3 sequence reads: CASSSDSNQPQHL. The DNA of the CDR3 is TGTGCCAGCAGCTCGGACAGCAATCAGCCCCAGCATCTT.

Concerning this clonotype: The CDR3 carries no conserved terminal phenylalanine or tryptophan, so it likely arises from a read error. The genes are TRBV7-9 and TRBJ1-1; 8 bases are shared with TRBD1. The trim removed 5 bases at V and 1 base at J, leaving 6 bases unmatched. Per germline, CDR1 SEHNR and CDR2 FQNEAQ (reference sequence). This CDR3 spans 15 amino acids. CDR3 region: CASSHAGQANTEAFL. DNA for the CDR3: TGTGCCAGCAGCCATGCGGGACAGGCGAACACTGAAGCTTTCCTT.

The J gene is TRBJ1-5, the V gene TRBV30, with D perhaps TRBD1 (6 bases). V gave up 3 bases and J gave up 4 bases, with 13 bases separating them. The CDR3 extends over 14 amino acids. From germline, CDR1 is GTSNPN and CDR2 SVGIG (reference sequence). CDR3 sequence (DNA): TGTGCCTGGAGCTGGGGGGGCTCAAATCAGCCCCAGCATTTT. Amino acids: CAWSWGGSNQPQHF.

At least ten counts were recorded for this clonotype. The chain carries TRBV10-3 and TRBJ2-7; 7 nucleotides agree with TRBD1. The CDR3 has 14 residues. The V gene end was trimmed by 4 bases and the J gene end by 1 base; junction bases not matched to a gene: 4. Germline loops: CDR1 ENHRY, CDR2 SYGVKD. In DNA form, the CDR3 reads TGTGCCATCAGTGGGACAGGACCTTCCTACGAGCAGTACTTC. This codes for CAISGTGPSYEQYF.

In the case of this clonotype: The junction does not match germline at one end; this may be a read error. The chain couples TRBV7-9 to TRBJ1-4, with 8 bases fitting TRBD1. The germline V gene has CDR1 SEHNR and CDR2 FQNEAQ (reference sequence). This CDR3 is 15 amino acids long. This CDR3 is CASSLGQGNTEKLFF. The CDR3, as DNA: TGTGCCAGCAGTTTAGGACAGGGAAACACTGAAAAACTGTTTTTT. Supplemented by reference TRBV7-9 and TRBJ1-4, the full variable domain reads DTGVSQNPRHKITKRGQNVTFRCDPISEHNRLYWYRQTLGQGPEFLTYFQNEAQLEKSRLLSDRFSAERPKGSFSTLEIQRTEQGDSAMYLCASSLGQGNTEKLFFGSGTQLSVL.

A word on this clonotype: The CDR3 does not end in the conserved phenylalanine or tryptophan, so this is likely a read error. The V and J genes are TRBV7-2 and TRBJ1-5; tentatively, D is TRBD1 (5 bases). The CDR3 extends over 13 amino acids. The germline CDR1 and CDR2 sequences are SGHTA and FQGNSA. Trimming removed 5 bases at V and 7 bases at J, with 12 bases between. CDR3 in amino acids: CASSTGGGQPQHY. The DNA of the CDR3 is TGTGCCAGCAGCACCGGGGGTGGGCAGCCCCAGCATTAT.